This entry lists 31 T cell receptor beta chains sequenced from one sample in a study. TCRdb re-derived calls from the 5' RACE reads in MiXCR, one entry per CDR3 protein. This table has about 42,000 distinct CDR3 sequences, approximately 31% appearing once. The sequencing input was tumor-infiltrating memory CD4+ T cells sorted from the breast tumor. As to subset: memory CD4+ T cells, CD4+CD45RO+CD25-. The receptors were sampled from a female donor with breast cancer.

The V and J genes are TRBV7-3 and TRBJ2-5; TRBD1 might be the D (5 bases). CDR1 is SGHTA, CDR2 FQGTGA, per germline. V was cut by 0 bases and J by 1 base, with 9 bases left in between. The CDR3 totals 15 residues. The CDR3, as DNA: TGTGCCAGCAGCTTAACTTGGACACCCCAAGAGACCCAGTACTTC. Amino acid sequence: CASSLTWTPQETQYF. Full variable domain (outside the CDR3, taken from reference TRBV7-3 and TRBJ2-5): GAGVSQTPSNKVTEKGKYVELRCDPISGHTALYWYRQSLGQGPEFLIYFQGTGAADDSGLPNDRFFAVRPEGSVSTLKIQRTERGDSAVYLCASSLTWTPQETQYFGPGTRLLVL.

The chain's CDR3 is CASTNGQPGEKLFF. CDR3 nucleotides: TGTGCCAGCACAAATGGCCAGCCAGGGGAAAAACTGTTTTTT. V and J are TRBV6-6 and TRBJ1-4; D is perhaps TRBD1 (5 bases). This CDR3 has 14 amino acids. V lost 7 bases, J lost 8 bases, and 17 bases lay in between. CDR1 and CDR2 from the germline V gene are MNHNY and SVGAGI (reference sequence).

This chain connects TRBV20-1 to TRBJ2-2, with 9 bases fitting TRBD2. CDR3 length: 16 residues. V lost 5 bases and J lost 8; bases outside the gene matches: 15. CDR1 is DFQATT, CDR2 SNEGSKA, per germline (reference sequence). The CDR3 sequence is CSAAGSPGGGVGELFF. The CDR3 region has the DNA TGCAGTGCTGCCGGATCGCCTGGCGGGGGGGTAGGGGAGCTGTTTTTT.

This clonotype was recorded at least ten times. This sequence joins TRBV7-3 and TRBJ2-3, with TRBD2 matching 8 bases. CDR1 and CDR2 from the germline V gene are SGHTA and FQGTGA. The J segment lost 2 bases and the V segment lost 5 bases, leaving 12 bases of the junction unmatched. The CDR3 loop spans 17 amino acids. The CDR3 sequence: CASSPDPQAGVTDTQYF. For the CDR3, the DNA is TGTGCCAGCAGCCCCGACCCCCAAGCGGGGGTCACAGATACGCAGTATTTT.

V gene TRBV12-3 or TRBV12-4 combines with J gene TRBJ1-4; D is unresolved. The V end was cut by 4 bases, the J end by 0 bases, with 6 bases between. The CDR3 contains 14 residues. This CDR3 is CASSYGTTNEKLFF. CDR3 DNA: TGTGCCAGCAGTTACGGAACAACTAATGAAAAACTGTTTTTT.

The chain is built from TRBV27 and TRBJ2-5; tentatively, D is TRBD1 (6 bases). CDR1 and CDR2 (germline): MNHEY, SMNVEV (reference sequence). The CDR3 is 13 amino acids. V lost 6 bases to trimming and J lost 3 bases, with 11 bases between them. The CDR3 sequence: CASSVAGEETQYF. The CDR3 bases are TGTGCCAGCAGCGTAGCAGGGGAAGAGACCCAGTACTTC.

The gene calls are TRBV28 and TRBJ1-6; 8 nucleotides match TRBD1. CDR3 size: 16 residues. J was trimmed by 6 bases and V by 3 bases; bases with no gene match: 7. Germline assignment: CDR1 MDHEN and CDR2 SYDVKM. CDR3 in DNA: TGTGCCAGCAGTTTCGTGACAGGGGATAGTAATTCACCCCTCCACTTT. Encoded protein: CASSFVTGDSNSPLHF.

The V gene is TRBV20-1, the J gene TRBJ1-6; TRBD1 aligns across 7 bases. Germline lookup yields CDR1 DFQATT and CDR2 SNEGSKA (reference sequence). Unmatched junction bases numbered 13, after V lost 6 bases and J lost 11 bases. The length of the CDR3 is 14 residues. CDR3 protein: CSARTGQRSTPLHF. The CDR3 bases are TGCAGTGCCAGGACGGGACAGAGATCCACACCCCTCCACTTT.

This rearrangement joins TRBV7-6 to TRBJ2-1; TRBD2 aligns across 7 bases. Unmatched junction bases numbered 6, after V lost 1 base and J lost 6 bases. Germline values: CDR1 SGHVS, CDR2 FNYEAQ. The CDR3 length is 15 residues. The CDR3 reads CASSLGGGLINEQFF. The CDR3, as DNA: TGTGCCAGCAGCTTAGGTGGGGGACTAATCAATGAGCAGTTCTTC.

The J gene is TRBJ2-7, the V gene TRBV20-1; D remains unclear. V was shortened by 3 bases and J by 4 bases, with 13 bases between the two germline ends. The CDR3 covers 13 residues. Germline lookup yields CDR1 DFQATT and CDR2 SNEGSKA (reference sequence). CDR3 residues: CSARVSPFYEQYF. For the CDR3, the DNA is TGCAGTGCTAGGGTCAGCCCCTTTTACGAGCAGTACTTC.

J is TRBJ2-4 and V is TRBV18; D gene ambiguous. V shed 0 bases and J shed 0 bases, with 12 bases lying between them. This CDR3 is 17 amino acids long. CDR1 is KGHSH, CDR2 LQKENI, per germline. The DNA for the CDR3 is TGTGCCAGCTCACCACCCGGATATACGCTAGCCAAAAACATTCAGTACTTC. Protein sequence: CASSPPGYTLAKNIQYF.

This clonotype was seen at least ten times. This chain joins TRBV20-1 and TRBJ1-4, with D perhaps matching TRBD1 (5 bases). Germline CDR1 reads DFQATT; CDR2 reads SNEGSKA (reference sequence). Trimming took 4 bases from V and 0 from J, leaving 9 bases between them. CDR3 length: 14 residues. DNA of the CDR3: TGCAGTGCTATTGACAGCCCAACTAATGAAAAACTGTTTTTT. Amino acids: CSAIDSPTNEKLFF.

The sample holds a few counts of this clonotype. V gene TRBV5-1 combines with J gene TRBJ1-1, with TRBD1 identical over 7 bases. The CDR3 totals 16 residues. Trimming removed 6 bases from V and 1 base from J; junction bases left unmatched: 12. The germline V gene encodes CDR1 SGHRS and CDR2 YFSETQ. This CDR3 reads CASTTDWDRGNTEAFF. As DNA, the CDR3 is TGCGCCAGCACCACCGATTGGGACAGAGGGAACACTGAAGCTTTCTTT.

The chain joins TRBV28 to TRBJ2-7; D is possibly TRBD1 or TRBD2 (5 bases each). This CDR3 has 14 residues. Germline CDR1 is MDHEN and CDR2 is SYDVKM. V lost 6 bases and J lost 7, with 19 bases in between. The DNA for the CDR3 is TGTGCCAGCAGCGTACCCGGTGGGGCGGGTGAGCAGTACTTC. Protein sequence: CASSVPGGAGEQYF.

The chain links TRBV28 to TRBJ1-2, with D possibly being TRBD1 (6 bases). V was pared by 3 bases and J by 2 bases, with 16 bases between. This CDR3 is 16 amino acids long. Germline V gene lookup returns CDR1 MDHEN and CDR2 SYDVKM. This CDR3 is CASSFGGRPSNYGYTF. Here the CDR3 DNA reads TGTGCCAGCAGTTTTGGGGGCCGACCCTCGAACTATGGCTACACCTTC.

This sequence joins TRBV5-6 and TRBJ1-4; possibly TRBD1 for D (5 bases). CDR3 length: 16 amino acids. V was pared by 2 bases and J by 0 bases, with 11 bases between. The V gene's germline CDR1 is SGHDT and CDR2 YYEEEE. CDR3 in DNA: TGTGCCAGCAGCTTATTCCCGACAGCAACTAATGAAAAACTGTTTTTT. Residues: CASSLFPTATNEKLFF.

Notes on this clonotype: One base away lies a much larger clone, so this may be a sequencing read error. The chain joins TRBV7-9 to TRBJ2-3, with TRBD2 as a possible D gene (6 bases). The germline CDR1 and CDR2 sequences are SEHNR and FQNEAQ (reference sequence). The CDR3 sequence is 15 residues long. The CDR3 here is CAGSSLARGIDTQYF. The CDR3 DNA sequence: TGTGCCGGCAGCTCTCTCGCCCGGGGGATAGATACGCAGTATTTT.

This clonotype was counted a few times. The chain's CDR3 is CASSQQISTGELFF. The CDR3 nucleotides are TGTGCCAGCAGCCAACAAATCTCCACCGGGGAGCTGTTTTTT. This sequence joins TRBV3-1 and TRBJ2-2; D unclear. Trimming took 2 bases from V and 4 from J, leaving 8 bases between them. The germline V gene has CDR1 LGHDT and CDR2 YNNKEL (reference sequence). The CDR3 runs 14 residues.

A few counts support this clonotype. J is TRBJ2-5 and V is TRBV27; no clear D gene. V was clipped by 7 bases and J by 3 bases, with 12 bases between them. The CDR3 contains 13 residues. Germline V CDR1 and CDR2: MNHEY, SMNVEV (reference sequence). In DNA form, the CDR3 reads TGTGCCAGCAAAGGCAGACCCAAAGAGACCCAGTACTTC. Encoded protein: CASKGRPKETQYF.

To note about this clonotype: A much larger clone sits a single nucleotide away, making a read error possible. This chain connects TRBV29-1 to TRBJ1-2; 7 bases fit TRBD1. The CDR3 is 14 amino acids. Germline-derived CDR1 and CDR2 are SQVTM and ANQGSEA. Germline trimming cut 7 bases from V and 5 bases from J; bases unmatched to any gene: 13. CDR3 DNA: TGCAGCGCCACAGGGGACTCGACTATGTATGGCTACACCTTC. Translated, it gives CSATGDSTMYGYTF.

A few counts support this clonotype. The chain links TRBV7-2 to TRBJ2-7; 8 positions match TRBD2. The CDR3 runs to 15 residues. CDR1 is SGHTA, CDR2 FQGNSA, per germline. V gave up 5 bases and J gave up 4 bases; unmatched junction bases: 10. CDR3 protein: CASSRPGTRGYEQYF. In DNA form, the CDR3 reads TGTGCCAGCAGCCGCCCCGGGACTAGGGGTTACGAGCAGTACTTC.

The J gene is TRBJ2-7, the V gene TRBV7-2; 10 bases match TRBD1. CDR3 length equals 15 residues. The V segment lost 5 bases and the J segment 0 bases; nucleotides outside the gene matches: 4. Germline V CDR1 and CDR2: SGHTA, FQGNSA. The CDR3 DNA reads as TGTGCCAGCAGCCGGACAGGGGGGAGCTCCTACGAGCAGTACTTC. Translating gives CASSRTGGSSYEQYF.

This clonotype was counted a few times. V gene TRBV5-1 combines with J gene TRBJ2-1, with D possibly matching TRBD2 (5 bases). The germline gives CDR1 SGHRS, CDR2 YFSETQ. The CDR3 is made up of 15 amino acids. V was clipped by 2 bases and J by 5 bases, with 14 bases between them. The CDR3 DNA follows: TGCGCCAGCAGCTTATGGTCCTCGGGGAACAATGAGCAGTTCTTC. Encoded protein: CASSLWSSGNNEQFF.

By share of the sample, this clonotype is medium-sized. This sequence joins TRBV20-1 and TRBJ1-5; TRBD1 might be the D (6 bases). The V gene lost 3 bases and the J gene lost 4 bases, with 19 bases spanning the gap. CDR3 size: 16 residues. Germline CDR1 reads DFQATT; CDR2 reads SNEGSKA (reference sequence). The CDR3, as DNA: TGCAGTGCTAGGAATCCCACCGGGGGCTATAATCAGCCCCAGCATTTT. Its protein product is CSARNPTGGYNQPQHF.

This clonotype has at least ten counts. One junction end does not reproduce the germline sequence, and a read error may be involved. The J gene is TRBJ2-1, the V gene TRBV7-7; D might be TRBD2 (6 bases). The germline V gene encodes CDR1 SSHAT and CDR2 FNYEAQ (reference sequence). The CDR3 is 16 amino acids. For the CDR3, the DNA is TGTGCTAGCAGCAAGGGGTTTGGCGGGGATAACAATGAGCAGTTCTTC. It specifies CASSKGFGGDNNEQFF.

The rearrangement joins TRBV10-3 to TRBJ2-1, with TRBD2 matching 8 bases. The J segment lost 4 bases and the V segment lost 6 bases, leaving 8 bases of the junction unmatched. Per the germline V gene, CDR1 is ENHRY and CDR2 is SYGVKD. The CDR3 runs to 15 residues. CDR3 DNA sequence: TGTGCCATCAGCGATCGGGAGGGCCATTACAATGAGCAGTTCTTC. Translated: CAISDREGHYNEQFF.

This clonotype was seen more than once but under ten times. The CDR3 coding sequence is TGTGCCAGCAGTTACCCTCCCCCCGGCGCAGATACGCAGTATTTT. This codes for CASSYPPPGADTQYF. This rearrangement joins TRBV2 to TRBJ2-3, with D hard to call. Germline assignment: CDR1 SNHLY and CDR2 FYNNEI. With 5 bases removed from V and 4 bases from J, the gap between germline ends came to 16 bases. The CDR3 is 15 amino acids.

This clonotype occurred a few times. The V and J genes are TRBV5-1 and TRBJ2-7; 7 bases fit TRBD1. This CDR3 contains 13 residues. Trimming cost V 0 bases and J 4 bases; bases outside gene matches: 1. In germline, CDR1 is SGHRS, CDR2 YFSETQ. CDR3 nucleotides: TGCGCCAGCAGCTTGGGGACAGGTTACGAGCAGTACTTC. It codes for CASSLGTGYEQYF.

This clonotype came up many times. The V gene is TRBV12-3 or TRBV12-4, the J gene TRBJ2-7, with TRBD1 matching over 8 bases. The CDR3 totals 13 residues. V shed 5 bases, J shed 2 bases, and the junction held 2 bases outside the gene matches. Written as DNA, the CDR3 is TGTGCCAGCAGTCCGGACAGGGCCTACGAGCAGTACTTC. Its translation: CASSPDRAYEQYF.

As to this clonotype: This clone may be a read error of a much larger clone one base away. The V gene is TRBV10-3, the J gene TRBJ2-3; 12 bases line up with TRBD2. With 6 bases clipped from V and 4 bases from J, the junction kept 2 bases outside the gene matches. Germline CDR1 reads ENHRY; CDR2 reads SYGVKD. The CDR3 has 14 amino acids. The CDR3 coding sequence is TGTGCCATCAGCGGACTAGCGGGGCCAGATACGCAGTATTTT. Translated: CAISGLAGPDTQYF.

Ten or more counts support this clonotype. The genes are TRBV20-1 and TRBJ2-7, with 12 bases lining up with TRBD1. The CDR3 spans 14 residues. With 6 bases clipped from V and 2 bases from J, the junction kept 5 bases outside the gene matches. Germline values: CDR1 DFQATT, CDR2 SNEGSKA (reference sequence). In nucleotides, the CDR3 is TGCAGTGCAAGGGACAGGGGGCGGACCTACGAGCAGTACTTC. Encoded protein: CSARDRGRTYEQYF.